This T cell receptor beta chain was captured by sequencing in a study of regulatory T cells in long-lasting Graves disease. Notes on this clonotype: A junction boundary mismatches the germline segment, possibly from a read error.

Through Arm-PCR of CDR3 regions and iRepertoire HTBI primers, TCR beta libraries were built. Each CDR3 protein gets one entry after TCRdb re-called the multiplex PCR reads with MiXCR. Among just over 600,000 distinct CDR3 sequences, around 17% were seen once, and the ten largest hold roughly 18%. Time point: newly diagnosed GD, antithyroid drugs for less than 3 months. Isolated PBMC RNA provided the starting material for the TCR library. The same data also contributed to another study, on T cells in Graves' hyperthyroidism and ophthalmopathy.

This specimen was peripheral blood mononuclear cells (PBMCs), taken at new diagnosis, from a patient treated with antithyroid drugs. The TCR sequence derives from a woman aged 25 to 39 with Graves disease.

The DNA of the CDR3 is TGTGCCAGCAGTTTCGGGGGTTACGAGCAGTGCTTC. Amino acids: CASSFGGYEQCF. The gene calls are TRBV12-3 or TRBV12-4 and TRBJ2-7; D may be TRBD2 (6 bases). The CDR3 totals 12 residues.